This T cell receptor (beta chain) came from a study of T cells in Graves' hyperthyroidism and ophthalmopathy. Study in general: Prior to any treatment, at the point of initial diagnosis, peripheral blood was collected.

The CDR3 sequence is 14 residues long. V was pared by 8 bases and J by 4 bases, with 17 bases between. Germline CDR1 and CDR2: SGHRS and YFSETQ. Based on clinical symptoms, serum thyroxine and TRAb, thyroid ultrasound and orbital computed tomography, diagnoses were reached. This clonotype showed up just a few times. Antigen unknown. Study-level findings and limits: The blood repertoire included most of the expanded thyroid clonotypes above 0.001.

Amplified TCR beta CDR3 regions came from RNA transcripts. HTBI primers were employed in a first-round RT-PCR of the TCR CDR3. TCRdb analysed the multiplex PCR reads with MiXCR anew, one entry per CDR3 protein. The data hold about 380,000 distinct CDR3 sequences, with roughly 18% observed a single time. The V call is TRBV5-1, the J call TRBJ2-3, with D unresolved. The sequenced material came from blood. The receptor comes from a man younger than 35 with Graves' ophthalmopathy. The CDR3 DNA reads TGCGCCAGTTTGACGGGCGTCGGTGCAGATACGCAGTATTTT. Encoded protein: CASLTGVGADTQYF.